Included here is one T cell receptor beta chain sequence, with context. The entry originates in a study of blood T cell repertoires in COVID-19. Study overall: The United States, Italy and Spain were the sources of the acute and convalescent COVID-19 samples.

Profiling relied on immunoSEQ multiplex PCR, and the TCRdb table lists in-frame clones only, not all of them. The data hold approximately 350,000 clones, with more than 75% observed a single time. V lost 3 bases to trimming and J lost 2 bases; unmatched junction nucleotides: 7. CDR1 and CDR2 from the germline V gene are ENHRY and SYGVKD. The CDR3 has 16 amino acids. The specimen sequenced was peripheral blood. The source of this sequence is a woman between 18 and 29 years old who had recovered from COVID-19. This chain links TRBV10-3 with TRBJ2-3; TRBD1 matches 8 bases. The CDR3 DNA reads TGTGCCATCAGTGATTGGACAGGGACGACCACAGATACGCAGTATTTT. Translating it yields CAISDWTGTTTDTQYF.